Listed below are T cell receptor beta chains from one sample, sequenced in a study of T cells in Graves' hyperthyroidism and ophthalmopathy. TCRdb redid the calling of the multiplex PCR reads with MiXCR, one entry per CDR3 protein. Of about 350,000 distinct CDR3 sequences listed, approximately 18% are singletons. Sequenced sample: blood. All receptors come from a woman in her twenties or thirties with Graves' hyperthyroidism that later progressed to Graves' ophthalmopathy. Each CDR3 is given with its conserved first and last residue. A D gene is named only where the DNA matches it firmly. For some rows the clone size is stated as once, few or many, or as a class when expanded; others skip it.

TGTGCCAGCAGTTTTTCACAATCCAATGAGCAGTTCTTC | CASSFSQSNEQFF | TRBV27 | NA | TRBJ2-1 | NA | 13
TGCGCCAGCAGCTTGGTGGTGGGGTTCAATGAGCAGTTCTTC | CASSLVVGFNEQFF | TRBV5-1 | NA | TRBJ2-1 | NA | 14
TGCAGTGCTAGAGTGGGCCAGGGTTATAGCAATCAGCCCCAGCATTTT | CSARVGQGYSNQPQHF | TRBV20-1 | many | TRBJ1-5 | NA | 16
TGCGCCAGCAGCCAGCCGGGACAGGATGTTTATGAAAAACTGTTTTTT | CASSQPGQDVYEKLFF | TRBV4-1 | few | TRBJ1-4 | TRBD1 | 16
TGCAGTGCCGTCTCGTCCGGGAGTTACGAGCAGTACTTC | CSAVSSGSYEQYF | TRBV20-1 | many | TRBJ2-7 | NA | 13
TGTGCCAGCAGAGACAGGGGGAAGGGAGAGACCCAGTACTTC | CASRDRGKGETQYF | TRBV27 | many | TRBJ2-5 | TRBD1 | 14
TGTGCCGGCACCCCCGACGGGGGGTTATACGAGCAGTACTTC | CAGTPDGGLYEQYF | TRBV12-3/TRBV12-4 | NA | TRBJ2-7 | TRBD2 | 14
TGTGCCAGCTCTCGCGACAGGGACGCGAACACCGGGGAGCTGTTTTTT | CASSRDRDANTGELFF | TRBV18 | few | TRBJ2-2 | TRBD1 | 16
TGTGCCAGCAGCCTAGGGGGTCGGGGCACAGATACGCAGTATTTT | CASSLGGRGTDTQYF | TRBV28 | many | TRBJ2-3 | NA | 15
TGTGCCAGCCACGGAGAGCGGGGGGGCCGCACCGGGGAGCTGTTTTTT | CASHGERGGRTGELFF | TRBV6-1 | NA | TRBJ2-2 | TRBD2 | 16
TGTGCCAGCAGCTTAGGGCTAGCGGGTATTGCCAAAAACATTCAGTACTTC | CASSLGLAGIAKNIQYF | TRBV11-2 | many | TRBJ2-4 | TRBD2 | 17
TGTGCCAGCAGCCAAGGAGGGGGGCCCAAGACCCAGTACTTC | CASSQGGGPKTQYF | TRBV3-1 | NA | TRBJ2-5 | NA | 14
TGTGCCAGCAGTTGGTCCGCCGAAGGGGGTGAGCAGTTCTTC | CASSWSAEGGEQFF | TRBV27 | many | TRBJ2-1 | NA | 14
TGTGCCATCAAGATACAGGGCGCGGGGACTGAAGCTTTCTTT | CAIKIQGAGTEAFF | TRBV10-3 | NA | TRBJ1-1 | NA | 14
TGTGCCAGCAGGTCCATACTAGCGGGAGGGCCGGTGCCCCCAGATACGCAGTATTTT | CASRSILAGGPVPPDTQYF | TRBV6-1 | NA | TRBJ2-3 | TRBD2 | 19
TGTGCCAGCAGTTTAATTGTGGGGACAACTAATGAAAAACTGTTTTTT | CASSLIVGTTNEKLFF | TRBV28 | NA | TRBJ1-4 | NA | 16
TGTGCCAGCAGTGAAATTGCTTCAGCCGGGGAGCTGTTTTTT | CASSEIASAGELFF | TRBV2 | many | TRBJ2-2 | NA | 14
TGTGCCAGCACCAAATATAGCAATCAGCCCCAGCATTTT | CASTKYSNQPQHF | TRBV6-1 | NA | TRBJ1-5 | NA | 13
TGTGCCAGCAGCCTAGCGGCGGGGAGCGAGCAGTACTTC | CASSLAAGSEQYF | TRBV27 | few | TRBJ2-7 | TRBD2 | 13
TGTGCCTGGGCGGCAGGCTCGAACAATGAGCAGTTCTTC | CAWAAGSNNEQFF | TRBV30 | few | TRBJ2-1 | NA | 13
TGTGCCAGCAGTGGGGGACTAGCGGGAAACTACGAGCAGTACTTC | CASSGGLAGNYEQYF | TRBV12-3/TRBV12-4 | many | TRBJ2-7 | TRBD2 | 15
TGTGCCACCAGTGCGGGGTTGGGTCTTTTGGATGGCTACACCTTC | CATSAGLGLLDGYTF | TRBV24-1 | few | TRBJ1-2 | NA | 15
TGCGCCAGCCGCTTAGTAACAGATACGCAGTATTTT | CASRLVTDTQYF | TRBV5-1 | NA | TRBJ2-3 | NA | 12
TGTGCCAGCAGCGAGACCGGGACGGCCGATCAGCCCCAGCATTTT | CASSETGTADQPQHF | TRBV7-9 | few | TRBJ1-5 | NA | 15
TGCGCCAGCAGCTCCCTGGTTGGGGACGAGCAGTACTTC | CASSSLVGDEQYF | TRBV5-1 | few | TRBJ2-7 | NA | 13
TGCGCCAGCAGCCAAATGGGCTTCGGGGAGACCCAGTACTTC | CASSQMGFGETQYF | TRBV4-1 | NA | TRBJ2-5 | NA | 14
TGTGCCAGCCGGGACCAGTACCAAGAGACCCAGTACTTC | CASRDQYQETQYF | TRBV6-2/TRBV6-3 | many | TRBJ2-5 | NA | 13
TGTGCCAGCTCACTCCAGGAGGGGACTGGTGGCTACACCTTC | CASSLQEGTGGYTF | TRBV18 | many | TRBJ1-2 | NA | 14
TGTGCCAGCAGTTCCGGGGTAGCAGAGCAGTACTTC | CASSSGVAEQYF | TRBV5-4 | NA | TRBJ2-7 | NA | 12
TGTGCCAGCAGCATCCCTGCGGGGGGGCAACAAGAGACCCAGTACTTC | CASSIPAGGQQETQYF | TRBV7-9 | many | TRBJ2-5 | TRBD2 | 16
TGTGCCAGCAGCTTTGGGACGGGACAGTCCTACGAGCAGTACTTC | CASSFGTGQSYEQYF | TRBV11-2 | few | TRBJ2-7 | TRBD1 | 15
TGTGCCAGCAGTGAGGGATCTGATACGCAGTATTTT | CASSEGSDTQYF | TRBV25-1 | few | TRBJ2-3 | NA | 12
TGTGCCAGCAGTTTATATTCCCCCGGCGGCCACCGTCTCGATCAAGAGACCCAGTACTTC | CASSLYSPGGHRLDQETQYF | TRBV27 | NA | TRBJ2-5 | NA | 20
TGTGCCAGCAGCCATAGCCAGGGTTCCTATGGCTACACCTTC | CASSHSQGSYGYTF | TRBV5-8 | NA | TRBJ1-2 | NA | 14
TGCGCCAGCAGCTTGTCAGCGGGGTCCACAAGCACAGATACGCAGTATTTT | CASSLSAGSTSTDTQYF | TRBV5-1 | NA | TRBJ2-3 | TRBD2 | 17
TGTGCCAGCAGCGTAGCAGCAGGGGTGAACACTGAAGCTTTCTTT | CASSVAAGVNTEAFF | TRBV9 | many | TRBJ1-1 | NA | 15
TGTGCCAGCAGTTTAAGACAGGGTCGCTCACCCCTCCACTTT | CASSLRQGRSPLHF | TRBV28 | many | TRBJ1-6 | TRBD1 | 14
TGTGCCAGCAGCACCCCGGCGAAAACCTACGAGCAGTACTTC | CASSTPAKTYEQYF | TRBV7-8 | NA | TRBJ2-7 | NA | 14
TGTGCCAGCCTACGAGCCGGGAACTACAATGAGCAGTTCTTC | CASLRAGNYNEQFF | TRBV6-2/TRBV6-3 | NA | TRBJ2-1 | NA | 14
TGTGCCAGCAGTGGCGCAGGGGGCGCCTGGGGGGACACTGAAGCTTTCTTT | CASSGAGGAWGDTEAFF | TRBV6-1 | few | TRBJ1-1 | TRBD1 | 17
TGCGCCAGCGGCGGCAGTAGCCAAGAGACCCAGTACTTC | CASGGSSQETQYF | TRBV10-2 | once | TRBJ2-5 | NA | 13
TGTGCCAGTACCACAAAGGGGGGAGCAAGGTTAGGAGGAATCTACAATGAGCAGTTCTTC | CASTTKGGARLGGIYNEQFF | TRBV19 | few | TRBJ2-1 | NA | 20
TGCAGTGCCATGGGGCTGAACACCGGGGAGCTGTTTTTT | CSAMGLNTGELFF | TRBV20-1 | NA | TRBJ2-2 | NA | 13
TGTGCCAGCAGCGTCCAGGACCGCTCCTACGAGCAGTACTTC | CASSVQDRSYEQYF | TRBV9 | few | TRBJ2-7 | NA | 14
TGCGCCAGCAGCTTCGGCCGGAACTATGGCTACACCTTC | CASSFGRNYGYTF | TRBV5-1 | many | TRBJ1-2 | NA | 13
TGCGCCAGCAGCACCGACAGGGTACAAGATGAAGCTTTCTTT | CASSTDRVQDEAFF | TRBV5-1 | many | TRBJ1-1 | TRBD1 | 14
TGTGCCAGTAGTATCAACCCGGTTGGGGGCAATGAGCAGTTCTTC | CASSINPVGGNEQFF | TRBV19 | many | TRBJ2-1 | NA | 15
TGTGCCAGCAGCTCAAGAGGGACTTCCACCGGGGAGCTGTTTTTT | CASSSRGTSTGELFF | TRBV28 | NA | TRBJ2-2 | NA | 15
TGTGCCAGTAGCCGACAGATCAACACTGAAGCTTTCTTT | CASSRQINTEAFF | TRBV6-2/TRBV6-3 | many | TRBJ1-1 | NA | 13
TGCGCCAGTACGGGGGGCGGCACCACTGAAGCTTTCTTT | CASTGGGTTEAFF | TRBV5-1 | NA | TRBJ1-1 | NA | 13
TGTGCCAGCAGACCGTCAGGTCCCTACAATGAGCAGTTCTTC | CASRPSGPYNEQFF | TRBV12-3/TRBV12-4 | few | TRBJ2-1 | NA | 14
TGTGCCAGCAGACTCTATAGCGGGGCCTCCTACAATGAGCAGTTCTTC | CASRLYSGASYNEQFF | TRBV28 | many | TRBJ2-1 | TRBD2 | 16
TGTGCCACCTCACCCCCCGGGAGCACAGATACGCAGTATTTT | CATSPPGSTDTQYF | TRBV19 | many | TRBJ2-3 | NA | 14
TGCAGTGCTAGAGTCTGGAGCGATAGCAATCAGCCCCAGCATTTT | CSARVWSDSNQPQHF | TRBV20-1 | many | TRBJ1-5 | NA | 15